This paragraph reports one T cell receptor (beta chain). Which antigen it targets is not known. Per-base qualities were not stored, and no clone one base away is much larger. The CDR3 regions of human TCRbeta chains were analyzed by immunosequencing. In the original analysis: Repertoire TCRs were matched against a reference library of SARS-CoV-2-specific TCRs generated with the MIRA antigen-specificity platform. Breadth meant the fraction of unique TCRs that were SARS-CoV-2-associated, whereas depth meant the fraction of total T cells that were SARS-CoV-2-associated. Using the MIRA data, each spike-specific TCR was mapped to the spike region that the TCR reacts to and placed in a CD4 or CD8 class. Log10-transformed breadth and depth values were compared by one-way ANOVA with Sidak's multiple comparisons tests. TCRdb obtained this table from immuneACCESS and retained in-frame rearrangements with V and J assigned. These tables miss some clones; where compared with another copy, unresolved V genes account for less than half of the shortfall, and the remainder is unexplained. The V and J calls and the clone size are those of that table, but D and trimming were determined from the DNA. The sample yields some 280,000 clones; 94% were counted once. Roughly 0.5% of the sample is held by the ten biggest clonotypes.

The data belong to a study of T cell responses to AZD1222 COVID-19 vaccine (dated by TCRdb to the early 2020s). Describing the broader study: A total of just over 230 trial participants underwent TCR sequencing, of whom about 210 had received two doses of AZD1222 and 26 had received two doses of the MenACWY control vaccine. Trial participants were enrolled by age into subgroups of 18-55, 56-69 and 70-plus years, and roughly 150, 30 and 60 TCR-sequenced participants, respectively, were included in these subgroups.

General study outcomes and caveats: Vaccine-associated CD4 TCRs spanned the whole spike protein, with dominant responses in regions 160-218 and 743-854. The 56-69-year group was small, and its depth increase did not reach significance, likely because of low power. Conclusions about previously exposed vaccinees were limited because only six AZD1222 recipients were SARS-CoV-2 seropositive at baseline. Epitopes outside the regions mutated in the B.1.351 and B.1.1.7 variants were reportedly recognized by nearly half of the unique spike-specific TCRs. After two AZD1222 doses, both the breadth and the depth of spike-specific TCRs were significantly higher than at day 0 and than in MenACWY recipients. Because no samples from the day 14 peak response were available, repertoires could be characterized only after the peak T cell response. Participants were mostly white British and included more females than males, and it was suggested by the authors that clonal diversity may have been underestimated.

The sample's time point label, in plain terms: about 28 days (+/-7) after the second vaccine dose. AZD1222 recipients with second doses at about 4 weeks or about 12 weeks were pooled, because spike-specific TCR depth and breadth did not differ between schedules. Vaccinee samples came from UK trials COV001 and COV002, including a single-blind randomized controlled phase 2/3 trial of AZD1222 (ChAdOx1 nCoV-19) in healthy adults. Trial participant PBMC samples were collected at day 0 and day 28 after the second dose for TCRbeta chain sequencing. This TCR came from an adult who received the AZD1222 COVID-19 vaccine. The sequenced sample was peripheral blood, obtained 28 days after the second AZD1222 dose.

The DNA sequence is as follows: TGTGCCAGCAGTTTGACCGCGGAGGGGCCCTCTGAAGCTTTCTTT. It translates to CASSLTAEGPSEAFF. This chain joins TRBV27 to TRBJ1-1, and perhaps TRBD1 as D gene, on 5 matching bases. V is cut by 3 bases and J by 6 bases, and the space between the germline ends is 17 bases. The CDR3 numbers 15 residues from cysteine through phenylalanine. Only the CDR3 DNA is retained, 45 bases long and in frame from the first base. The germline V gene (reference sequence) provides CDR1 MNHEY and CDR2 SMNVEV.